The 14 T cell receptor beta chains in this list originate from one sample, sequenced in a study of cytomegalovirus exposure and HLA in healthy donors. The PCR used 60 Vbeta and 13 Jbeta primers. The protocol was immunoSEQ multiplex PCR, while the TCRdb copy is restricted to in-frame clones and leaves out a portion. The sample has under 150,000 clones; 80% are singletons. Sequenced input: PBMCs. The receptors here all came from a woman aged 40 to 50 in good health and CMV-seronegative.

The rearrangement uses TRBV7-2 and TRBJ1-1; 9 positions match TRBD1. V shed 5 bases and J 7 bases; nucleotides not matched to a gene: 8. The CDR3 totals 14 residues. Germline loops: CDR1 SGHTA, CDR2 FQGNSA. The CDR3 DNA sequence: TGTGCCAGCAGCCCAACAGGGGGCCGTTGTGAAGCTTTCTTT. This translates into CASSPTGGRCEAFF.

The rearrangement links TRBV29-1 to TRBJ2-3, with D perhaps TRBD2 (7 bases). The ends were cut back, 4 bases at V and 5 bases at J, with 16 bases in the middle. Germline CDR1 reads SQVTM; CDR2 reads ANQGSEA. This CDR3 has 14 amino acids. CDR3 coding DNA: TGCAGCGTTGCCTATCGGGGAGGGGGAGATACGCAGTATTTT. Its protein product is CSVAYRGGGDTQYF.

On this clone itself: Mismatch with germline at one junction end may stem from a read error. The rearrangement links TRBV7-7 to TRBJ2-1; no firm D call. The CDR3 sequence is 13 residues long. Germline V gene lookup returns CDR1 SSHAT and CDR2 FNYEAQ (reference sequence). The CDR3 sequence is CASSFSVDNEQFF. The CDR3 bases are TGTGCTAGCAGCTTCAGTGTTGACAATGAGCAGTTCTTC.

This chain connects TRBV13 to TRBJ1-5, with D perhaps matching TRBD1 (6 bases). The CDR3 spans 14 residues. V dropped 5 bases and J dropped 0 bases, with 8 bases sitting between them. In germline, CDR1 is PRHDT, CDR2 FYEKMQ (reference sequence). The CDR3 spells CASSQGGSNQPQHF. In DNA form, the CDR3 reads TGTGCCAGCAGCCAAGGGGGTAGCAATCAGCCCCAGCATTTT.

This sequence joins TRBV5-1 and TRBJ1-1, with TRBD1 matching over 7 bases. The germline CDR1 and CDR2 sequences are SGHRS and YFSETQ. The J segment lost 3 bases and the V segment lost 4 bases, leaving 6 bases of the junction unmatched. The CDR3 is 14 residues long. The DNA of the CDR3 is TGCGCCAGCAGCACTCGACAGGGCTACACTGAAGCTTTCTTT. Translating it yields CASSTRQGYTEAFF. Using reference TRBV5-1 and TRBJ1-1 for the parts outside the CDR3, the full variable domain is KAGVTQTPRYLIKTRGQQVTLSCSPISGHRSVSWYQQTPGQGLQFLFEYFSETQRNKGNFPGRFSGRQFSNSRSEMNVSTLELGDSALYLCASSTRQGYTEAFFGQGTRLTVV.

This chain links TRBV5-1 with TRBJ2-5, with unresolved D. The V and J ends lost 2 bases and 2 bases respectively, with 7 bases between them. Germline V gene lookup returns CDR1 SGHRS and CDR2 YFSETQ. This CDR3 region has 13 residues. CDR3 amino acids: CASSFGVQETQYF. CDR3 sequence (DNA): TGCGCCAGCAGCTTCGGAGTGCAAGAGACCCAGTACTTC.

The sample holds a few counts of this clone. This chain uses TRBV4-2 with TRBJ1-4, with 8 bases matching TRBD1. This CDR3 spans 16 amino acids. V lost 0 bases to trimming and J lost 4 bases; unmatched junction nucleotides: 4. In germline, CDR1 is LGHNA, CDR2 YNFKEQ. CDR3 in amino acids: CASSQDGTGDNEKLFF. The CDR3 DNA is TGTGCCAGCAGCCAAGATGGGACAGGAGATAATGAAAAACTGTTTTTT.

J is TRBJ2-3 and V is TRBV5-4; 13 bases line up with TRBD2. The CDR3 consists of 17 residues. The V and J ends lost 3 bases and 0 bases, in that order; junction bases with no gene match: 4. Germline values: CDR1 SGHNT, CDR2 YYREEE (reference sequence). The CDR3 region has the DNA TGTGCCAGCAGCTCGGGACTAGCGGGAACTAGCACAGATACGCAGTATTTT. This encodes CASSSGLAGTSTDTQYF.

V is TRBV7-9 and J is TRBJ1-4; D may be TRBD1 (6 bases). The CDR3 is 16 amino acids. The V and J ends lost 5 bases and 5 bases respectively, with 18 bases between them. Germline CDR1 reads SEHNR; CDR2 reads FQNEAQ (reference sequence). The CDR3 here is CASSHGGAGSNEKLFF. Written as DNA, the CDR3 is TGTGCCAGCAGCCACGGGGGGGCAGGGTCCAATGAAAAACTGTTTTTT.

This clone occurred a few times. This chain links TRBV2 with TRBJ1-1; D gene unclear. The CDR3 runs 14 residues. Germline loops: CDR1 SNHLY, CDR2 FYNNEI. Deletions cut 0 bases from V and 7 bases from J, with 12 bases between. CDR3 DNA sequence: TGTGCCAGCAGTGAAGCGCTTCGAGGGAATGAAGCTTTCTTT. It translates to CASSEALRGNEAFF.

This clone was detected a few times. V is TRBV5-4 and J is TRBJ1-5, with a tentative D call TRBD1 (6 bases). V was cut by 3 bases and J by 3 bases, with 13 bases left in between. The CDR3 has 15 amino acids. Per the germline V gene, CDR1 is SGHNT and CDR2 is YYREEE (reference sequence). The CDR3 loop reads CASSYTGTPNQPQHF. CDR3 coding DNA: TGTGCCAGCAGCTACACAGGGACCCCCAATCAGCCCCAGCATTTT.

The rearrangement joins TRBV5-4 to TRBJ2-2, with 9 bases aligning to TRBD2. Trimming took 1 base from V and 8 from J; bases not matched to a gene: 6. Germline CDR1 reads SGHNT; CDR2 reads YYREEE (reference sequence). The CDR3 sequence is 15 residues long. In DNA form, the CDR3 reads TGTGCCAGCAGCTTGTATGCTAGCGGGGCGGGGGAGCTGTTTTTT. This sequence encodes CASSLYASGAGELFF.

V and J are TRBV2 and TRBJ1-1; 8 bases align to TRBD1. The CDR3 is made up of 14 amino acids. From germline, CDR1 is SNHLY and CDR2 FYNNEI. The V and J ends lost 9 bases and 1 base, in that order; junction bases with no gene match: 7. The CDR3: CASSRTGRNTEAFF. CDR3 in DNA: TGTGCCAGTAGCCGGACAGGGCGGAACACTGAAGCTTTCTTT.

The rearrangement uses TRBV6-5 and TRBJ2-1, with D possibly being TRBD2 (5 bases). The length of the CDR3 is 13 residues. Trimming took 2 bases from V and 9 from J, leaving 11 bases between them. The V gene's germline CDR1 is MNHEY and CDR2 SVGAGI. CDR3 DNA sequence: TGTGCCAGCAGTTACGGGAGTTCGGCTGAGCAGTTCTTC. It specifies CASSYGSSAEQFF.